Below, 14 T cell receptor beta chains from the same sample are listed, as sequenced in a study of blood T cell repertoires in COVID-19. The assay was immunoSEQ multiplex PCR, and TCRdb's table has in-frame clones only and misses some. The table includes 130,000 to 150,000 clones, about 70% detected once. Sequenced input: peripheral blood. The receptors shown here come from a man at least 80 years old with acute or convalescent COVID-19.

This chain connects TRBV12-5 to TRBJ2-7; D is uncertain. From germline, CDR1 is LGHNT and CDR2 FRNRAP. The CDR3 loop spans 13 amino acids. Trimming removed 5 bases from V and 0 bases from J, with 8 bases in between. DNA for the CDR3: TGTGCTAGTGGTCCCACCTACTCCTACGAGCAGTACTTC. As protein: CASGPTYSYEQYF.

The CDR3 DNA reads TGTGCCAGCGCCCTCAGGGGCAATCAGCCCCAGCATTTT. Amino acid sequence: CASALRGNQPQHF. This chain links TRBV3-1 (or the pseudogene TRBV3-2) with TRBJ1-5; D is possibly TRBD1 (5 bases). V was trimmed by 8 bases and J by 2 bases, leaving 10 bases between them. This CDR3 spans 13 amino acids. Germline loops: CDR1 LGHDT, CDR2 YNNKEL (reference sequence).

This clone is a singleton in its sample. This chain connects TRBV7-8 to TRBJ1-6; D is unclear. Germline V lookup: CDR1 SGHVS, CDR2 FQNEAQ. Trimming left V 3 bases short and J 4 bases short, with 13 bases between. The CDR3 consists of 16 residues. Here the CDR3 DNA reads TGTGCCAGCAGCTTTAGCCAGCCAGCTTATAATTCACCCCTCCACTTT. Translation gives CASSFSQPAYNSPLHF.

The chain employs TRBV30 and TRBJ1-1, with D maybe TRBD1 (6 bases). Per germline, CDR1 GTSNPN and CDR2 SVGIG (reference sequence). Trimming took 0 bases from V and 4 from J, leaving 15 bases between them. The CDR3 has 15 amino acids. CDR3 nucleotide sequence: TGTGCCTGGAGTGTAGGGGGGGCGCGAACCACTGAAGCTTTCTTT. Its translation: CAWSVGGARTTEAFF.

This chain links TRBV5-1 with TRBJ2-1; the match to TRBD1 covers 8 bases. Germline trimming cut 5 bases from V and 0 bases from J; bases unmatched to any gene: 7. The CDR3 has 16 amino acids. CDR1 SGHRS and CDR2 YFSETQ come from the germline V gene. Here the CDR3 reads CASRPGQGFSYNEQFF. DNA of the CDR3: TGCGCCAGCAGACCAGGACAGGGCTTCTCCTACAATGAGCAGTTCTTC.

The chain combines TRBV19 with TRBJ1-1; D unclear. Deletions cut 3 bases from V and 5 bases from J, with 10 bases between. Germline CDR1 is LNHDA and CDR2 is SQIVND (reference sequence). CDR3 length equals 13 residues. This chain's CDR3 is CASSMIPRTEAFF. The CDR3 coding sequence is TGTGCCAGTAGTATGATCCCGAGGACTGAAGCTTTCTTT. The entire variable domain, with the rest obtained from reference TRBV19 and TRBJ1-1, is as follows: DGGITQSPKYLFRKEGQNVTLSCEQNLNHDAMYWYRQDPGQGLRLIYYSQIVNDFQKGDIAEGYSVSREKKESFPLTVTSAQKNPTAFYLCASSMIPRTEAFFGQGTRLTVV.

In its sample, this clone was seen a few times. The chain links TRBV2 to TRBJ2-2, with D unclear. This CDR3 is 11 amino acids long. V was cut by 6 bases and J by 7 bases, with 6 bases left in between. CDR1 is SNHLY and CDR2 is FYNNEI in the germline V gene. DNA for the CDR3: TGTGCCAGCAGGAGAAGCGGGGAGCTGTTTTTT. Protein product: CASRRSGELFF.

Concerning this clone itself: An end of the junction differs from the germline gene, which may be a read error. The CDR3 DNA follows: TGTGCCCGCAGCCGGGCCGGGGGGGGGCCCGTGAATGAGCAGTTCTTC. Residues: CARSRAGGGPVNEQFF. The chain joins TRBV3-1 (or the pseudogene TRBV3-2) to TRBJ2-1; 8 bases agree with TRBD2. Germline-derived CDR1 and CDR2 are LGHDT and YNNKEL (reference sequence). The CDR3 totals 16 residues.

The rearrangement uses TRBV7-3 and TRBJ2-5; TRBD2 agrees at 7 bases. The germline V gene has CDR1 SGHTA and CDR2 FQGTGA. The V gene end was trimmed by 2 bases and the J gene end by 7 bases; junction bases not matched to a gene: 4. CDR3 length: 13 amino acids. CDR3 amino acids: CASSLYGEGTQYF. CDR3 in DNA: TGTGCCAGCAGCTTATATGGGGAGGGGACCCAGTACTTC.

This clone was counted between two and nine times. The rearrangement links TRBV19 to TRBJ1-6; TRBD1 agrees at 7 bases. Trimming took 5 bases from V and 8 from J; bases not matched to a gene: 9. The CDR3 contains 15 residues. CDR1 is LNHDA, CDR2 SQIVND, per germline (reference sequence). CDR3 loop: CASSAGQAVDSPLHF. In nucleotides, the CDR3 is TGTGCCAGTAGTGCCGGACAGGCTGTGGATTCACCCCTCCACTTT.

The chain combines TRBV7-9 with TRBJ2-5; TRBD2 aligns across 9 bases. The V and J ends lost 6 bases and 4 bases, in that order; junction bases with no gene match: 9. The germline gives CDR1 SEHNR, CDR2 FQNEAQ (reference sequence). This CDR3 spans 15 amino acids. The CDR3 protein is CASSQGGGRGETQYF. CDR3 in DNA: TGTGCCAGCAGTCAAGGGGGCGGGAGGGGAGAGACCCAGTACTTC.

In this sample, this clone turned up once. Here the CDR3 DNA reads TGTGCCACCAGCAGATCCAGCGGGGGGGCCCAAGAGACCCAGTACTTC. Its protein is CATSRSSGGAQETQYF. The chain uses TRBV15 and TRBJ2-5; 10 bases agree with TRBD2. Per germline, CDR1 LNHNV and CDR2 YYDKDF (reference sequence). This CDR3 is 16 amino acids long. The J segment lost 1 base and the V segment lost 2 bases, leaving 4 bases of the junction unmatched.

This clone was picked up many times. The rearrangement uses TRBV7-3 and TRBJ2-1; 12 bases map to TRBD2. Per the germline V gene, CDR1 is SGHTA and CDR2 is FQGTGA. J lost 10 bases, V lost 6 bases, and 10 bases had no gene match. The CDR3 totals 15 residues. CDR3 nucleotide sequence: TGTGCCAGCAGTTCACACCCAGGACTAGCGGGGGAGCAGTTCTTC. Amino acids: CASSSHPGLAGEQFF. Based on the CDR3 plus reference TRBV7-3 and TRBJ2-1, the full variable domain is GAGVSQTPSNKVTEKGKYVELRCDPISGHTALYWYRQSLGQGPEFLIYFQGTGAADDSGLPNDRFFAVRPEGSVSTLKIQRTERGDSAVYLCASSSHPGLAGEQFFGPGTRLTVL.

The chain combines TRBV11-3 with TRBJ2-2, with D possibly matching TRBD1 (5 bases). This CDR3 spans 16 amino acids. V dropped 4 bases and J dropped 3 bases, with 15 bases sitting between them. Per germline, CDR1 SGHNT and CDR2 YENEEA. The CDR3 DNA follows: TGTGCCAGCAGCTCGGACACGGGCAGGTACACCGGGGAGCTGTTTTTT. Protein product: CASSSDTGRYTGELFF.